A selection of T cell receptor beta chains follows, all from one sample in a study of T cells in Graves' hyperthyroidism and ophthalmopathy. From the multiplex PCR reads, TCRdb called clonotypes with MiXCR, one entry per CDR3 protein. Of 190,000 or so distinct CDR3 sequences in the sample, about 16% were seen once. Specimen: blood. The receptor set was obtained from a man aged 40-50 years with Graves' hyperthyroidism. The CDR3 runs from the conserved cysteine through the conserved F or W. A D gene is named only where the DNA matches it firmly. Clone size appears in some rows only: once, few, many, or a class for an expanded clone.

cdr3_aa: CASPVGNTIYF
cdr3_nt: TGTGCCAGTCCCGTCGGAAACACCATATATTTT
clone_size: .
v_call: TRBV19
d_call: .
j_call: TRBJ1-3

cdr3_aa: CASSEYKGAARPGELFF
cdr3_nt: TGTGCCAGCAGTGAATATAAGGGGGCAGCCCGACCCGGGGAGCTGTTTTTT
clone_size: few
v_call: TRBV25-1
d_call: TRBD1
j_call: TRBJ2-2

cdr3_aa: CRTGSRSYGYTF
cdr3_nt: TGCAGGACAGGTTCTAGGTCCTATGGCTACACCTTC
clone_size: few
v_call: TRBV20-1
d_call: .
j_call: TRBJ1-2

cdr3_aa: CASSRGTGLDTGELFF
cdr3_nt: TGCGCCAGCAGCCGGGGGACAGGGTTGGACACCGGGGAGCTGTTTTTT
clone_size: many
v_call: TRBV5-1
d_call: TRBD1
j_call: TRBJ2-2

cdr3_aa: CASSATGESNQPQHF
cdr3_nt: TGTGCCAGCAGTGCAACAGGGGAGAGCAATCAGCCCCAGCATTTT
clone_size: many
v_call: TRBV28
d_call: TRBD1
j_call: TRBJ1-5

cdr3_aa: CASSQDVPRGGAYEQYF
cdr3_nt: TGCGCCAGCAGCCAAGATGTGCCCCGGGGTGGGGCCTACGAGCAGTACTTC
clone_size: .
v_call: TRBV4-3
d_call: .
j_call: TRBJ2-7

cdr3_aa: CAWSQGGGAAAFF
cdr3_nt: TGTGCCTGGAGCCAAGGGGGGGGCGCAGCAGCTTTCTTT
clone_size: many
v_call: TRBV30
d_call: .
j_call: TRBJ1-1

cdr3_aa: CATSRGNTGAIGNTQYF
cdr3_nt: TGTGCCACCAGTCGGGGTAATACAGGGGCCATAGGAAATACGCAGTATTTT
clone_size: .
v_call: TRBV25-1
d_call: TRBD1
j_call: TRBJ2-3

cdr3_aa: CASSRLAGGLSVNEQFF
cdr3_nt: TGTGCCAGCAGCAGACTAGCGGGGGGCCTCAGTGTCAATGAGCAGTTCTTC
clone_size: .
v_call: TRBV5-4
d_call: TRBD2
j_call: TRBJ2-1

cdr3_aa: CASSLYGDRAYEQYF
cdr3_nt: TGTGCCAGCAGCTTGTATGGGGACAGGGCTTACGAGCAGTACTTC
clone_size: .
v_call: TRBV5-5
d_call: TRBD1
j_call: TRBJ2-7

cdr3_aa: CASYPVRTEAFF
cdr3_nt: TGTGCCTCCTACCCCGTTCGAACTGAAGCTTTCTTT
clone_size: many
v_call: TRBV30
d_call: .
j_call: TRBJ1-1

cdr3_aa: CASSLARGLETQYF
cdr3_nt: TGTGCCAGCAGTTTAGCCAGGGGGCTGGAGACCCAGTACTTC
clone_size: many
v_call: TRBV12-3/TRBV12-4
d_call: TRBD1
j_call: TRBJ2-5

cdr3_aa: CASTLKGGPAGSPLHF
cdr3_nt: TGTGCCAGCACCCTGAAAGGGGGCCCGGCGGGTTCACCCCTCCACTTT
clone_size: few
v_call: TRBV2
d_call: TRBD1
j_call: TRBJ1-6

cdr3_aa: CASSETVSYEQYF
cdr3_nt: TGCGCCAGCAGTGAGACAGTCTCCTACGAGCAGTACTTC
clone_size: many
v_call: TRBV10-1
d_call: .
j_call: TRBJ2-7

cdr3_aa: CAGSFQTLGRIDNVNYGYTF
cdr3_nt: TGTGCCGGCAGTTTCCAGACCCTGGGGAGGATCGATAATGTGAACTATGGCTACACCTTC
clone_size: .
v_call: TRBV6-9
d_call: .
j_call: TRBJ1-2

cdr3_aa: CASRDSSYNEQFF
cdr3_nt: TGTGCCAGTAGGGACAGCTCCTACAATGAGCAGTTCTTC
clone_size: many
v_call: TRBV2
d_call: TRBD1
j_call: TRBJ2-1

cdr3_aa: CASRGDTQYF
cdr3_nt: TGTGCCAGCCGAGGCGATACGCAGTATTTT
clone_size: many
v_call: TRBV28
d_call: .
j_call: TRBJ2-3

cdr3_aa: CASSTARLATYEQYF
cdr3_nt: TGTGCCAGCAGCACCGCCCGACTAGCCACCTACGAGCAGTACTTC
clone_size: .
v_call: TRBV6-2/TRBV6-3
d_call: TRBD2
j_call: TRBJ2-7

cdr3_aa: CSVDRGQGTDTQYF
cdr3_nt: TGCAGCGTTGATAGGGGCCAAGGAACAGATACGCAGTATTTT
clone_size: once
v_call: TRBV29-1
d_call: .
j_call: TRBJ2-3

cdr3_aa: CASSPGFATEQYF
cdr3_nt: TGTGCCAGCAGTCCCGGATTTGCCACCGAGCAGTACTTC
clone_size: many
v_call: TRBV6-1
d_call: .
j_call: TRBJ2-7

cdr3_aa: CASSLARVYSSGNTTYF
cdr3_nt: TGTGCCAGCAGCTTAGCGCGGGTCTACTCCTCTGGAAACACCACATATTTT
clone_size: .
v_call: TRBV7-9
d_call: .
j_call: TRBJ1-3

cdr3_aa: CASSLGSNTGELFF
cdr3_nt: TGCGCCAGCAGCTTAGGCTCAAACACCGGGGAGCTGTTTTTT
clone_size: many
v_call: TRBV5-1
d_call: .
j_call: TRBJ2-2

cdr3_aa: CASSLWTSVNTGELFF
cdr3_nt: TGTGCCAGCAGTTTATGGACAAGCGTTAACACCGGGGAGCTGTTTTTT
clone_size: .
v_call: TRBV27
d_call: .
j_call: TRBJ2-2

cdr3_aa: CASLGDGYAEAFF
cdr3_nt: TGTGCCTCCCTCGGGGATGGGTACGCTGAAGCTTTCTTT
clone_size: many
v_call: TRBV30
d_call: .
j_call: TRBJ1-1

cdr3_aa: CASSLSSSTDTQYF
cdr3_nt: TGTGCCAGCAGCTTAAGTTCCAGCACAGATACGCAGTATTTT
clone_size: many
v_call: TRBV7-2
d_call: .
j_call: TRBJ2-3